These 4 T cell receptor beta chains originate from one sample sequenced in a study of T-cell memory formation after mild COVID-19. TCRdb re-called the 5' RACE reads with MiXCR, one entry per CDR3 protein. The sample has about 400,000 distinct CDR3 sequences; less than 25% are singletons. Sequences were obtained from PBMCs or a T cell subset sorted from them (not recorded which). These receptors came from an adult woman who had mild COVID-19 (a few samples of this study predate the infection). Cell type and time point are not known.

The J gene is TRBJ2-3, the V gene TRBV7-9, with 9 bases fitting TRBD2. There are 17 residues in the CDR3. Unmatched junction bases numbered 8, after V lost 2 bases and J lost 2 bases. The germline CDR1 and CDR2 sequences are SEHNR and FQNEAQ (reference sequence). Here the CDR3 reads CASSLSWASGDTDTQYF. In nucleotides, the CDR3 is TGTGCCAGCAGCTTATCTTGGGCTAGCGGGGACACAGATACGCAGTATTTT.

This chain links TRBV4-1 with TRBJ2-7, with 9 bases aligning to TRBD1. The germline CDR1 and CDR2 sequences are MGHRA and YSYEKL. After removal of 3 bases from V and 0 bases from J, the junction contained 6 bases not matched to a gene. This CDR3 region has 16 residues. The CDR3 DNA reads as TGCGCCAGCAGCCAGGGGGACAGGGAGAACTCCTACGAGCAGTACTTC. Protein product: CASSQGDRENSYEQYF.

The chain combines TRBV5-1 with TRBJ1-1; 7 bases line up with TRBD1. The CDR3 is made up of 14 amino acids. Germline V CDR1 and CDR2: SGHRS, YFSETQ. Trimming cost V 4 bases and J 3 bases; bases outside gene matches: 6. The CDR3 region is CASSPEGAYTEAFF. CDR3 DNA sequence: TGCGCCAGCAGCCCGGAGGGGGCCTACACTGAAGCTTTCTTT.

The chain uses TRBV7-8 and TRBJ1-1; TRBD1 agrees at 7 bases. CDR1 SGHVS and CDR2 FQNEAQ come from the germline V gene. This CDR3 contains 12 residues. Trimming cost V 8 bases and J 6 bases; bases outside gene matches: 6. The CDR3 DNA reads TGTGCCAGCCAGGGGGAGCGCGCTGAAGCTTTCTTT. Amino acids: CASQGERAEAFF.